The 10 T cell receptor beta chains below were found in one sample sequenced in a study of patients and donors after allogeneic stem cell transplantation. A single record per CDR3 protein comes from TCRdb applying MiXCR to the RT-PCR reads. The sample includes 30,000 or so distinct CDR3 sequences, almost 7% of them seen just once. Sequencing was performed on blood, either unsorted or a sorted T cell fraction (not recorded which). Every receptor here comes from a human donor who was either an allogeneic HSCT recipient or a stem cell or donor lymphocyte infusion donor (not recorded which). It is not recorded whose cells these are; they may come from a transplant donor.

This clonotype has just a few counts. The V gene is TRBV5-6, the J gene TRBJ2-3, with a possible D match to TRBD2 (6 bases). The V gene lost 2 bases and the J gene lost 8 bases, with 9 bases spanning the gap. From germline, CDR1 is SGHDT and CDR2 YYEEEE. This CDR3 has 12 residues. In DNA form, the CDR3 reads TGTGCCAGCAGCTTAGAGGGAGGTACGCAGTATTTT. This gives the protein CASSLEGGTQYF.

The table lists this clonotype with many counts. The V gene is TRBV4-2, the J gene TRBJ1-2, with D tentatively TRBD1 (5 bases). The CDR3 is 16 amino acids. The V and J ends lost 1 base and 7 bases respectively, with 19 bases between them. The germline V gene has CDR1 LGHNA and CDR2 YNFKEQ. The chain's CDR3 is CASSQVVSRAQGGYTF. The CDR3 nucleotides read TGTGCCAGCAGCCAAGTAGTTTCACGAGCCCAGGGTGGCTACACCTTC.

This clonotype came up many times. CDR3 nucleotides: TGCAGCGTTGGGGGGCCAGGACAAGAGACCCAGTACTTC. This codes for CSVGGPGQETQYF. The chain recombines TRBV29-1 with TRBJ2-5; the D gene is possibly TRBD1 (6 bases). V lost 4 bases and J lost 2, with 11 bases in between. CDR1 is SQVTM and CDR2 is ANQGSEA in the germline V gene. The length of the CDR3 is 13 residues.

This clonotype was observed many times. This chain connects TRBV10-3 to TRBJ2-3; the D is unclear. Trimming left V 7 bases short and J 2 bases short, with 10 bases between. Germline values: CDR1 ENHRY, CDR2 SYGVKD. The CDR3 runs 13 residues. The CDR3 DNA sequence: TGTGCCATCACCGACCCCTCCACAGATACGCAGTATTTT. It yields the protein CAITDPSTDTQYF.

This clonotype occurred many times. The chain links TRBV10-3 to TRBJ2-7; 11 bases fit TRBD2. Germline V CDR1 and CDR2: ENHRY, SYGVKD. The CDR3 is 15 amino acids. After removal of 0 bases from V and 3 bases from J, the junction contained 1 base not matched to a gene. The CDR3 here is CAISESTSGSYEQYF. In DNA form, the CDR3 reads TGTGCCATCAGTGAGTCAACTAGCGGGAGCTACGAGCAGTACTTC.

The chain couples TRBV29-1 to TRBJ2-1, with 7 bases identical to TRBD2. Germline trimming cut 7 bases from V and 4 bases from J; bases unmatched to any gene: 13. The CDR3 loop spans 15 amino acids. Germline loops: CDR1 SQVTM, CDR2 ANQGSEA. The CDR3 here is CSAREGGTGYNEQFF. The CDR3 DNA reads TGCAGCGCCCGCGAGGGAGGGACCGGATACAATGAGCAGTTCTTC.

Sample share makes this clonotype large. This chain joins TRBV5-1 and TRBJ2-3; D gene uncertain. The V gene's germline CDR1 is SGHRS and CDR2 YFSETQ. The CDR3 covers 15 residues. V was pared by 0 bases and J by 0 bases, with 8 bases between. CDR3 protein: CASSLGQFSTDTQYF. The DNA of the CDR3 is TGCGCCAGCAGCTTGGGGCAGTTTAGCACAGATACGCAGTATTTT.

CDR3: CASSLFVAGGPYEQYF. As DNA, the CDR3 is TGTGCCAGCAGCTTATTTGTAGCGGGAGGGCCTTACGAGCAGTACTTC. This chain joins TRBV7-2 and TRBJ2-7; the match to TRBD2 covers 11 bases. From germline, CDR1 is SGHTA and CDR2 FQGNSA. The CDR3 sequence is 16 residues long. V gave up 2 bases and J gave up 4 bases; unmatched junction bases: 7.

This clonotype was picked up many times. J is TRBJ1-2 and V is TRBV29-1; D call uncertain. CDR3 size: 14 residues. The germline gives CDR1 SQVTM, CDR2 ANQGSEA. V gave up 0 bases and J gave up 4 bases, with 12 bases separating them. As DNA, the CDR3 is TGCAGCGTTGAAGATCGGGGAACCATCTATGGCTACACCTTC. This encodes CSVEDRGTIYGYTF.

This clonotype was detected a few times. The chain recombines TRBV2 with TRBJ2-7; no definite D call. V lost 6 bases and J 6 bases, leaving 9 bases between the germline ends. Germline V lookup: CDR1 SNHLY, CDR2 FYNNEI. The CDR3 is made up of 11 amino acids. The CDR3 DNA reads TGTGCCAGCAGGGAGCACTCCGAGCAGTACTTC. The encoded protein is CASREHSEQYF.